The TCR beta chain described here comes from a study of post-analysis software for immune sequencing data. Study-wide context: Relapsing-remitting, secondary progressive and progressive-relapsing multiple sclerosis courses were included.

Unique molecular identifiers were built into the TCR beta cDNA libraries. The source material, roughly 0.85 to 10 million T cells, gave rise to roughly 500,000 cDNA molecules. TCRdb redid the calling of the PCR reads with MiXCR, one entry per CDR3 protein. The profile shows approximately 440,000 distinct CDR3 sequences, 40% to 55% of them singletons. Study conclusions and caveats: Compared with controls, patients had more of about five TRBV segments, including TRBV5-6, TRBV5-1 and TRBV20-1. By F measure, samples from a shared preparation batch strongly co-clustered. The study found significantly lower normalized Chao1 diversity in multiple sclerosis patients than in controls.

CDR1 DFQATT and CDR2 SNEGSKA come from the germline V gene (reference sequence). The CDR3 runs 12 residues. With 5 bases removed from V and 6 bases from J, the gap between germline ends came to 11 bases. On this clonotype: Its antigen remains unidentified.

This sequence originates from a girl aged 10 to 17 with multiple sclerosis. This sequence joins TRBV20-1 and TRBJ2-1; possible D gene TRBD2, 6 bases. The material sequenced was blood. DNA for the CDR3: TGCAGTGCTGCCGGGACTCCCAATGAGCAGTTCTTC. It encodes CSAAGTPNEQFF.